This T cell receptor (beta chain) was recovered during a study of T cells after yellow fever vaccination. A few counts support this clonotype. Using its own MiXCR run on the 5' RACE reads, TCRdb lists one record per CDR3 protein. The top ten hold around 16% of the sample, which has 500,000 to 650,000 distinct CDR3 sequences, approximately 16% seen once. Sequencing was performed on PBMCs, taken 5 days after the first yellow fever vaccination. This clonotype was sampled from a man aged 18-30 years who received the YFV17D yellow fever vaccine.

CDR3 bases: TGTGCCAGCGGCCCTAGGGGGTTAACCTATGGCTACACCTTC. This translates into CASGPRGLTYGYTF. The chain employs TRBV27 and TRBJ1-2, with TRBD1 as a possible D gene (6 bases). V was pared by 8 bases and J by 4 bases, with 17 bases between. This CDR3 contains 14 residues. The germline gives CDR1 MNHEY, CDR2 SMNVEV (reference sequence).